One and the same sample provided the 32 T cell receptor beta chains below, sequenced in a study of CD8 T cells in Susac syndrome. A quantity of about 0.45 to 1 ug RNA underwent reverse transcription using random hexamers. TCRdb passed the immunoSEQ multiplex PCR reads through MiXCR, listing each CDR3 protein once. Altogether approximately 80,000 distinct CDR3 sequences are present, around 94% being singletons, with the ten largest covering about 0.52%. Sample: CD8+ T cells from PBMCs. All receptors come from a human donor with Susac syndrome.

The chain joins TRBV7-8 to TRBJ2-3, with D hard to call. The CDR3 consists of 14 residues. Germline CDR1 reads SGHVS; CDR2 reads FQNEAQ. V was clipped by 2 bases and J by 4 bases, with 10 bases between them. The CDR3 spells CASSLYPRPDTQYF. The DNA for the CDR3 is TGTGCCAGCAGCTTATACCCCCGCCCAGATACGCAGTATTTT.

V gene TRBV7-9 combines with J gene TRBJ2-5; no clear D. CDR3 length: 12 residues. The V end lost 7 bases, the J end lost 5 bases, and 11 bases lay between the germline ends. Germline V gene lookup returns CDR1 SEHNR and CDR2 FQNEAQ (reference sequence). The DNA of the CDR3 is TGTGCCAGCAACCGGCCCAGGGAGACCCAGTACTTC. Translated, it gives CASNRPRETQYF.

The V call is TRBV11-2, the J call TRBJ2-7; 9 nucleotides align to TRBD1. The CDR3 has 16 amino acids. V was pared by 1 base and J by 7 bases, with 11 bases of the junction left unmatched. In germline, CDR1 is SGHAT, CDR2 FQNNGV. CDR3 protein: CASSLVSAGQGGEQYF. In DNA form, the CDR3 reads TGTGCCAGCAGCTTAGTTTCCGCGGGACAGGGCGGAGAGCAGTACTTC.

V is TRBV20-1 and J is TRBJ2-7, with 7 bases lining up with TRBD1. CDR1 DFQATT and CDR2 SNEGSKA come from the germline V gene (reference sequence). The CDR3 extends over 14 amino acids. V trimming: 2 bases; J trimming: 0 bases; junction bases outside the gene matches: 4. The CDR3 sequence: CSARPRDSSYEQYF. The CDR3 DNA is TGCAGTGCTAGACCCCGGGACAGCTCCTACGAGCAGTACTTC.

Here the CDR3 reads CTSTDGYEQYF. Here the CDR3 DNA reads TGCACCTCGACGGACGGTTACGAGCAGTACTTC. V usage is TRBV20-1 and J usage is TRBJ2-7; D remains unclear. Germline CDR1 and CDR2: DFQATT and SNEGSKA (reference sequence). CDR3 size: 11 residues.

The chain couples TRBV2 to TRBJ1-4; D is unresolved. V lost 4 bases and J 4 bases, leaving 4 bases between the germline ends. Germline values: CDR1 SNHLY, CDR2 FYNNEI. CDR3 length: 12 residues. The CDR3 bases are TGTGCCAGCAGTGGACATAATGAAAAACTGTTTTTT. Its translation: CASSGHNEKLFF.

V and J are TRBV9 and TRBJ2-1; 10 bases agree with TRBD1. The CDR3 consists of 15 residues. Germline V gene lookup returns CDR1 SGDLS and CDR2 YYNGEE. V lost 4 bases and J lost 7; bases outside the gene matches: 8. CDR3 residues: CASSPAGTGDNEQFF. The DNA for the CDR3 is TGTGCCAGCAGCCCCGCCGGGACAGGGGATAATGAGCAGTTCTTC. Looking up the rest from reference TRBV9 and TRBJ2-1 gives the full variable domain: DSGVTQTPKHLITATGQRVTLRCSPRSGDLSVYWYQQSLDQGLQFLIQYYNGEERAKGNILERFSAQQFPDLHSELNLSSLELGDSALYFCASSPAGTGDNEQFFGPGTRLTVL.

The chain is built from TRBV12-3 or TRBV12-4 and TRBJ1-1, with 7 bases fitting TRBD1. V lost 3 bases to trimming and J lost 1 base; unmatched junction nucleotides: 11. The CDR3 totals 17 residues. CDR3 DNA: TGTGCCAGCAGTTTTCCTACGACAGGGCCAGGGAACACTGAAGCTTTCTTT. It translates to CASSFPTTGPGNTEAFF.

The chain links TRBV2 to TRBJ2-5, with a weak D call TRBD2 (6 bases). Trimming took off 7 bases at V and 5 bases at J, with 11 bases between the two ends. This CDR3 has 12 residues. Germline-derived CDR1 and CDR2 are SNHLY and FYNNEI. The CDR3 DNA follows: TGTGCCAGCAAAGGAGGGAGGGAGACCCAGTACTTC. Protein sequence: CASKGGRETQYF. Variable domain in full (rest from reference TRBV2 and TRBJ2-5): EPEVTQTPSHQVTQMGQEVILRCVPISNHLYFYWYRQILGQKVEFLVSFYNNEISEKSEIFDDQFSVERPDGSNFTLKIRSTKLEDSAMYFCASKGGRETQYFGPGTRLLVL.

CDR3 DNA: TGTGCCAGCAGTGAATATGGCTTAACCGAAGCTTTCTTT. Its protein product is CASSEYGLTEAFF. The chain recombines TRBV25-1 with TRBJ1-1; D is unclear. The V gene's germline CDR1 is MGHDK and CDR2 SYGVNS. The CDR3 has 13 residues. The V end lost 0 bases, the J end lost 8 bases, and 10 bases lay between the germline ends.

The rearrangement joins TRBV12-3 or TRBV12-4 to TRBJ1-2; D call uncertain. The V gene lost 7 bases and the J gene lost 6 bases, with 24 bases spanning the gap. The length of the CDR3 is 16 residues. The DNA for the CDR3 is TGTGCCAGCACCCCCGTGAAGGGCAATGGCCCCCATGGCTACACCTTC. It encodes CASTPVKGNGPHGYTF.

CDR3 protein: CASSESRDTQYF. CDR3 in DNA: TGTGCCAGCAGTGAGTCGCGTGATACGCAGTATTTT. The V gene is TRBV6-5, the J gene TRBJ2-3; D is unclear. V lost 5 bases and J lost 6, with 9 bases in between. This CDR3 spans 12 amino acids. The germline gives CDR1 MNHEY, CDR2 SVGAGI.

V gene TRBV9 combines with J gene TRBJ2-2; 11 bases map to TRBD2. Germline assignment: CDR1 SGDLS and CDR2 YYNGEE. The length of the CDR3 is 17 residues. The V segment lost 0 bases and the J segment 4 bases; nucleotides outside the gene matches: 5. The DNA of the CDR3 is TGTGCCAGCAGCGTAGGGCTAGCGGGGGGACCCACCGGGGAGCTGTTTTTT. This encodes CASSVGLAGGPTGELFF.

The chain employs TRBV11-2 and TRBJ2-1, with D uncertain. Germline CDR1 and CDR2: SGHAT and FQNNGV. The CDR3 is 13 amino acids. V lost 5 bases and J 9 bases, leaving 14 bases between the germline ends. Here the CDR3 DNA reads TGTGCCAGCAGCCCACCCTCTATGGTTGAGCAGTTCTTC. This translates into CASSPPSMVEQFF.

The rearrangement links TRBV4-1 to TRBJ2-2, with 7 positions matching TRBD2. From germline, CDR1 is MGHRA and CDR2 YSYEKL. CDR3 length: 13 residues. CDR3: CGCGGGITGELFF. The CDR3, as DNA: TGCGGGTGTGGGGGGGGGATCACCGGGGAGCTGTTTTTT.

V and J are TRBV27 and TRBJ1-6, with TRBD1 as a possible D gene (6 bases). The germline gives CDR1 MNHEY, CDR2 SMNVEV (reference sequence). V lost 2 bases and J lost 5, with 10 bases in between. There are 15 residues in the CDR3. The CDR3 sequence: CASSLMRGDNSPLHF. As DNA, the CDR3 is TGTGCCAGCAGTTTAATGAGGGGGGATAATTCACCCCTCCACTTT.

The chain couples TRBV28 to TRBJ1-2; D remains ambiguous. The V gene lost 2 bases and the J gene lost 0 bases, with 16 bases spanning the gap. The CDR3 length is 17 residues. The germline CDR1 and CDR2 sequences are MDHEN and SYDVKM. CDR3 sequence: CASSLRSPKLANYGYTF. Here the CDR3 DNA reads TGTGCCAGCAGTTTAAGATCCCCCAAGCTGGCTAACTATGGCTACACCTTC.

The gene calls are TRBV27 and TRBJ2-7; D may be TRBD1 (7 bases). V dropped 5 bases and J dropped 1 base, with 15 bases sitting between them. From germline, CDR1 is MNHEY and CDR2 SMNVEV (reference sequence). The CDR3 totals 15 residues. DNA for the CDR3: TGTGCCAGCAGTGCAAATGCGGGACAGTCCTACGAGCAGTACTTC. Residues: CASSANAGQSYEQYF.

The chain uses TRBV7-9 and TRBJ2-3; D uncertain. Germline CDR1 and CDR2: SEHNR and FQNEAQ (reference sequence). The CDR3 contains 13 residues. V lost 4 bases to trimming and J lost 3 bases, with 8 bases between them. CDR3: CASSSLITDTQYF. CDR3 in DNA: TGTGCCAGCAGCTCTTTGATTACAGATACGCAGTATTTT.

The CDR3 reads CASIYRGETGELFF. The CDR3 DNA sequence: TGTGCCAGCATTTACAGGGGAGAAACCGGGGAGCTGTTTTTT. The chain recombines TRBV6-1 with TRBJ2-2; TRBD1 agrees at 7 bases. The germline gives CDR1 MNHNS, CDR2 SASEGT. J lost 5 bases, V lost 7 bases, and 7 bases had no gene match. The CDR3 sequence is 14 residues long.

This sequence joins TRBV2 and TRBJ1-5; D uncertain. CDR1 is SNHLY, CDR2 FYNNEI, per germline. The CDR3 length is 13 residues. V was pared by 2 bases and J by 7 bases, with 9 bases between. The CDR3: CASSETVPQPQHF. The CDR3 DNA reads as TGTGCCAGCAGTGAAACTGTTCCCCAGCCCCAGCATTTT.

V and J are TRBV24-1 and TRBJ2-1; D is perhaps TRBD1 or TRBD2 (5 bases each). Trimming stripped 9 bases from V and 8 bases from J, with 16 bases between. This CDR3 has 13 amino acids. CDR1 KGHDR and CDR2 SFDVKD come from the germline V gene. The chain's CDR3 is CATGTPADDEQFF. The CDR3 nucleotides read TGTGCCACCGGGACGCCGGCGGATGATGAGCAGTTCTTC.

CDR3 residues: CATAGWRDEYEQYF. The CDR3 nucleotides are TGTGCCACAGCCGGTTGGAGGGATGAGTACGAGCAGTACTTC. The chain is built from TRBV12-2 and TRBJ2-7; TRBD2, as called in the table, went unchecked against the DNA. TRBV12-2 is a pseudogene locus. The CDR3 runs 14 residues.

V is TRBV5-1 and J is TRBJ1-4, with 9 nucleotides matching TRBD1. The germline V gene encodes CDR1 SGHRS and CDR2 YFSETQ. The V segment lost 5 bases and the J segment 7 bases; nucleotides outside the gene matches: 9. The CDR3 totals 15 residues. In DNA, the CDR3 is TGCGCCAGCAGAGGGTCGGGGACAGGGCTTGAAAAACTGTTTTTT. Residues: CASRGSGTGLEKLFF. Looking up the rest from reference TRBV5-1 and TRBJ1-4 gives the full variable domain: KAGVTQTPRYLIKTRGQQVTLSCSPISGHRSVSWYQQTPGQGLQFLFEYFSETQRNKGNFPGRFSGRQFSNSRSEMNVSTLELGDSALYLCASRGSGTGLEKLFFGSGTQLSVL.

This clonotype was observed a single time. The V and J genes are TRBV9 and TRBJ2-1; 9 bases agree with TRBD2. V was clipped by 2 bases and J by 4 bases; unmatched bases: 4. Germline V gene data show CDR1 as SGDLS and CDR2 as YYNGEE. This CDR3 is 15 amino acids long. The CDR3 is CASSVSGGPYNEQFF. The CDR3 region has the DNA TGTGCCAGCAGCGTTAGCGGGGGCCCTTACAATGAGCAGTTCTTC. Variable domain in full (rest from reference TRBV9 and TRBJ2-1): DSGVTQTPKHLITATGQRVTLRCSPRSGDLSVYWYQQSLDQGLQFLIQYYNGEERAKGNILERFSAQQFPDLHSELNLSSLELGDSALYFCASSVSGGPYNEQFFGPGTRLTVL.

This clonotype was seen only a few times. This rearrangement joins TRBV27 to TRBJ2-5; TRBD1 might be the D (6 bases). This CDR3 is built from 14 residues. Per the germline V gene, CDR1 is MNHEY and CDR2 is SMNVEV (reference sequence). V lost 5 bases to trimming and J lost 2 bases, with 12 bases between them. As DNA, the CDR3 is TGTGCCAGCAGTCTAGACAGGCCTCAAGAGACCCAGTACTTC. Encoded protein: CASSLDRPQETQYF.

The rearrangement uses TRBV27 and TRBJ1-1, with D unresolved. CDR1 is MNHEY and CDR2 is SMNVEV in the germline V gene (reference sequence). The CDR3 length is 13 residues. V lost 3 bases and J lost 1, with 6 bases in between. The CDR3 is CASSFDRNTEAFF. For the CDR3, the DNA is TGTGCCAGCAGTTTCGACCGGAACACTGAAGCTTTCTTT.

The chain joins TRBV20-1 to TRBJ1-1, with 9 bases fitting TRBD1. The trim removed 5 bases at V and 0 bases at J, leaving 4 bases unmatched. Germline loops: CDR1 DFQATT, CDR2 SNEGSKA (reference sequence). CDR3 size: 14 residues. The DNA of the CDR3 is TGCAGTGCTCCGGGACAGGGCCTGAACACTGAAGCTTTCTTT. Protein sequence: CSAPGQGLNTEAFF.

The chain carries TRBV5-6 and TRBJ2-3; no definite D call. The CDR3 is 13 residues long. V lost 2 bases and J lost 4, with 8 bases in between. The germline V gene has CDR1 SGHDT and CDR2 YYEEEE. CDR3 sequence: CASSFGEPDTQYF. Written as DNA, the CDR3 is TGTGCCAGCAGCTTTGGGGAACCAGATACGCAGTATTTT.

This clonotype was observed once. The rearrangement joins TRBV7-9 to TRBJ2-2, with a weak D call TRBD2 (5 bases). Trimming removed 7 bases from V and 5 bases from J, with 17 bases in between. Germline loops: CDR1 SEHNR, CDR2 FQNEAQ (reference sequence). The CDR3 extends over 15 amino acids. CDR3 residues: CASIGGQPGTGELFF. In DNA form, the CDR3 reads TGTGCCAGCATCGGTGGGCAGCCGGGGACCGGGGAGCTGTTTTTT. Drawing the rest from reference TRBV7-9 and TRBJ2-2, the complete variable domain is DTGVSQNPRHKITKRGQNVTFRCDPISEHNRLYWYRQTLGQGPEFLTYFQNEAQLEKSRLLSDRFSAERPKGSFSTLEIQRTEQGDSAMYLCASIGGQPGTGELFFGEGSRLTVL.

The chain employs TRBV4-1 and TRBJ1-6; no definite D call. The germline CDR1 and CDR2 sequences are MGHRA and YSYEKL. Trimming left V 0 bases short and J 10 bases short, with 10 bases between. CDR3 length: 14 amino acids. The CDR3 is CASSQERNRSPLHF. For the CDR3, the DNA is TGCGCCAGCAGCCAAGAAAGAAACCGGTCACCCCTCCACTTT.

The chain employs TRBV7-9 and TRBJ1-2; 10 bases match TRBD1. The CDR3 consists of 12 residues. The V gene end was trimmed by 10 bases and the J gene end by 7 bases; junction bases not matched to a gene: 6. The V gene's germline CDR1 is SEHNR and CDR2 FQNEAQ (reference sequence). The CDR3 sequence: CATDRGLSGYTF. Written as DNA, the CDR3 is TGTGCCACAGACAGGGGGCTTTCTGGCTACACCTTC.